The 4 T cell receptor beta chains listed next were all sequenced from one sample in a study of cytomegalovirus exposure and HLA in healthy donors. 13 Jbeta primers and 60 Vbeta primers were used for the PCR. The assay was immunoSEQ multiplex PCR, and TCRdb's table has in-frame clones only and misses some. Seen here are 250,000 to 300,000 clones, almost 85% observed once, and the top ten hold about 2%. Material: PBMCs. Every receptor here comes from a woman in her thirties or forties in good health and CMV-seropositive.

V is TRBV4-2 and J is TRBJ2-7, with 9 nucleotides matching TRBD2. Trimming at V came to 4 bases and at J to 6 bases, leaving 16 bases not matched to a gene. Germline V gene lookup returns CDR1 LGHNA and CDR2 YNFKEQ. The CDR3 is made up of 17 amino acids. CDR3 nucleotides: TGTGCCAGCAGCCTTATTAGCCTATTAGCGGGAGCAGGCGAGCAGTACTTC. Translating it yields CASSLISLLAGAGEQYF.

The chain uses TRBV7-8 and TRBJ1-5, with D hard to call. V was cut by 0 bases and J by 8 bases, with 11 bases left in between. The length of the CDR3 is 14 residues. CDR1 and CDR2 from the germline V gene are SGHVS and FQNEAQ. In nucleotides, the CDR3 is TGTGCCAGCAGCTTAGCGGGTACGGGTAAGCCCCAGCATTTT. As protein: CASSLAGTGKPQHF.

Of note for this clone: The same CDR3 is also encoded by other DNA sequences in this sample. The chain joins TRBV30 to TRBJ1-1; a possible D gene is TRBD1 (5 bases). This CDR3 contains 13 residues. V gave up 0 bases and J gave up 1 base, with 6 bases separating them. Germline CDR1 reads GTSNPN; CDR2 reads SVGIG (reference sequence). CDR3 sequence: CAWSVQGNTEAFF. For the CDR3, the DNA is TGTGCCTGGAGTGTTCAGGGGAACACTGAAGCTTTCTTT. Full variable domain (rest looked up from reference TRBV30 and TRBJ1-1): SQTIHQWPATLVQPVGSPLSLECTVEGTSNPNLYWYRQAAGRGLQLLFYSVGIGQISSEVPQNLSASRPQDRQFILSSKKLLLSDSGFYLCAWSVQGNTEAFFGQGTRLTVV.

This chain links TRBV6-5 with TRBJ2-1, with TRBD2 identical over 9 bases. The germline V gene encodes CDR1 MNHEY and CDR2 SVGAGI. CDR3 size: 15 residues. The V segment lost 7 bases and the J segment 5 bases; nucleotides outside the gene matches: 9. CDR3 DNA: TGTGCCAGCAAAGGTACTGCGGGGGGGGACAATGAGCAGTTCTTC. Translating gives CASKGTAGGDNEQFF.